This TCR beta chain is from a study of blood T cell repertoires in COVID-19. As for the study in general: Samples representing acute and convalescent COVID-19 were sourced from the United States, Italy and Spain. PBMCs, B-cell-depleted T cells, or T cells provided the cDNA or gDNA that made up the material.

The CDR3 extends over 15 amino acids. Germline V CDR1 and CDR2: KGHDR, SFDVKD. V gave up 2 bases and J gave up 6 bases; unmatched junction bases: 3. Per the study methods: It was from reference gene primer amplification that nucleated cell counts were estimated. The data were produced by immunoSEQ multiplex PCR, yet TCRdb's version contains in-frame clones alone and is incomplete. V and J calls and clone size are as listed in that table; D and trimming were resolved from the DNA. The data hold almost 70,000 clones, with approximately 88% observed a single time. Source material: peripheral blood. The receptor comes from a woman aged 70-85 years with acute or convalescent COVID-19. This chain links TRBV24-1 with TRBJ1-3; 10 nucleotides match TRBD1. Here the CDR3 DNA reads TGTGCCACCAGTGATTCCGGACAGGGGGAAAACACCATATATTTT. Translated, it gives CATSDSGQGENTIYF.